This T cell receptor beta chain derives from a study of blood T cell repertoires in COVID-19 (dated by TCRdb to the early 2020s). As for the study more broadly: Samples from collaborators originated in the United States, Italy and Spain and spanned both the acute and convalescent phases of COVID-19. A freely available public database, intended as a resource for researchers studying the immune response to SARS-CoV-2, is where the repertoires were released. Where available, HLA class I and class II types were obtained from metadata supplied by the sample provider rather than from assay-based typing. The sample metadata nearly always contained a de-identified subject ID, COVID-19 status, age in years and sex. Subjects who had been exposed to COVID-19, were actively infected with it, or had recovered from it provided the deeply sampled blood TCRbeta repertoires that made up the dataset. The samples were drawn from the first 160 participants of the ongoing ImmuneRACE study and from 1,254 subjects provided by 6 global collaborators. The prospective study material was composed of cDNA or gDNA derived from T cells, B-cell-depleted T cells, or PBMCs.

The immunoSEQ Assay, a bias-controlled multiplex PCR, was used to amplify TCRbeta CDR3 regions from genomic DNA. The authors' analysis ran thus. Nucleated cell counts per sample were estimated from amplification of reference gene primers within the assay. To quantify the absolute abundance of each unique TCRbeta CDR3 rearrangement, sequence reads were collapsed and filtered. For each sample, productive Simpson clonality was calculated as the square root of Simpson's diversity index across productive rearrangements. TCRdb's version of the immuneACCESS table is confined to in-frame rearrangements and falls short of the full clone set. An unresolved V gene accounts for under half of the shortfall where checked; the remainder is of unknown origin. The V and J calls and clone size are taken from that table; D and trimming were inferred from the DNA. The sample table holds about 200,000 clones, of which about four fifths were seen once. The top ten hold approximately 6.9% of the sample.

Whole blood was collected in K2EDTA tubes by collaborating institutions according to the institutions' own protocols. Collaborator samples were shipped for TCRbeta analysis as frozen whole blood, isolated PBMCs, or DNA extracted from either sample type. Via the germline V gene, CDR1 is SGHTA and CDR2 FQGNSA. V drops 2 bases and J drops 2 bases, leaving 13 bases in between. Spanning cysteine to phenylalanine, the CDR3 consists of 16 amino acids. The read is trimmed to its CDR3 DNA, 48 bases read in frame from base 1. Only a few counts were recorded for this clone. The antigen this receptor binds is unknown. One base away there is no much larger clone; base qualities are not given. Overall study results and their limits: How much clinical and demographic metadata was included differed by source and by participant, and the metadata was provided uncurated.

This chain joins TRBV7-2 to TRBJ1-5; TRBD1 might be the D gene, on 6 matching bases. Sample: peripheral blood. The clonotype was recovered from a man in his 60s with acute or convalescent COVID-19. This receptor carries the CDR3 CASSLKGGGGNQPQHF. The sequenced DNA: TGTGCCAGCAGCTTAAAAGGGGGGGGTGGCAATCAGCCCCAGCATTTT.